This T cell receptor beta chain is from a study of a mutant IDH1 vaccine in newly diagnosed glioma. The table came from immunoSEQ multiplex PCR; TCRdb's copy has only in-frame clones and leaves some out. The table shows approximately 61,000 clones, with 84% occurring only once. This clone has just a few counts. Its antigen is as yet unknown. Trimming cost V 5 bases and J 0 bases, with 8 bases left between them. CDR1 and CDR2 (germline): GTSNPN, SVGIG (reference sequence). This CDR3 comprises 13 residues. Regarding time point: week 5, during vaccination. Vaccination used 300 ug of mutant IDH1 20-mer peptide per dose, with topical imiquimod.

J is TRBJ1-5 and V is TRBV30, with D possibly matching TRBD1 (5 bases). Sequenced here: PBMCs, sampled from a glioma patient whose treatment included an IDH1 peptide vaccine. This TCR derives from a woman aged 45-60 years with glioma. The CDR3 DNA is TGTGCCTGGGCCGGACATAGCAATCAGCCCCAGCATTTT. The encoded protein is CAWAGHSNQPQHF.